This T cell receptor (beta chain) was captured in a study of shared clonotypes between healthy human individuals. Points from the study as a whole: Relative to memory subsets, naive subsets generally showed larger estimated richness.

The germline V gene encodes CDR1 SNHLY and CDR2 FYNNEI. The V and J ends lost 0 bases and 2 bases respectively, with 7 bases between them. CDR3 size: 15 residues. As regards this clone: Its target is unknown.

A split of CD4+ cells into CD45RA+ naive and CD45RA-negative memory subsets was performed. The method was immunoSEQ multiplex PCR; TCRdb's version includes in-frame clones alone and lacks a portion of them. The sample shows roughly 2.5 million clones, approximately 92% of them seen only once. Material for sequencing was naive CD4+ T cells sorted from blood. The subset here: CD45RA+ positively selected. This rearrangement joins TRBV2 to TRBJ1-4; D possibly corresponds to TRBD1 (5 bases). This TCR derives from a man between 18 and 29 years old in good health. DNA for the CDR3: TGTGCCAGCAGTGAAGCGGGGCAGACTAATGAAAAACTGTTTTTT. It translates to CASSEAGQTNEKLFF.